This T cell receptor (beta chain) appears in the sequencing data of a study of response to subunit inactivated influenza vaccine (dated by TCRdb to 2017 to 2018). For the wider study: Deep quantitative T cell receptor repertoire profiling was used in the study to track responses to a trivalent subunit inactivated influenza vaccine. Results and caveats for the whole study, not just this receptor: According to the authors, only a limited number of new T cells may be recruited by each seasonal influenza vaccination.

The library relied on RT-PCR. Reads for this sample came from an Illumina HiSeq 2500. TCRdb redid the processing of the public reads, applying fastp at Q25 and MiXCR, and retained in-frame beta chains. Rows matching on CDR3 protein sequence are summarized as one entry with the most common DNA and genes. The sample records around 170,000 distinct CDR3 sequences, about 10% of which are singletons. Jointly, the top ten make up roughly 36% of the sample. The CDR1 and CDR2 encoded by the germline V gene are SNHLY and FYNNEI. The germline V and J ends show losses of 4 bases and 6 bases respectively, and no gene match explains 4 bases of the junction. CDR3 length: 13 amino acids, cysteine to phenylalanine. Only CDR3 DNA remains: 39 bases, in frame from the first base. A few counts support this clonotype. This clone's antigen is unknown. Qualities for individual bases were not recorded, and no much larger clone is one base off.

This material consisted of CD8+ T cells sorted from PBMCs, taken 23 months after vaccination. Recombination joined TRBV2 with TRBJ2-5; TRBD1 matches 8 bases in the middle. The receptor's source is a man aged 45 to 70 who received an inactivated influenza vaccine. Donor details come from another sample of the same person, matched by shared clones. The CDR3 sequence is CASSGTGRKTQYF. The DNA reads TGTGCCAGCAGTGGGACAGGGAGAAAGACCCAGTACTTC.